There are many counts of the clone carrying this T cell receptor beta chain. This sample is part of a study of T-cell reconstitution after alpha-beta-depleted transplantation in children. For TCRbeta, the library was prepared with unique molecular identifiers. One entry per CDR3 protein, called by TCRdb with MiXCR from the PCR reads. Of around 340,000 distinct CDR3 sequences listed, about an eighth are singletons. V was cut by 4 bases and J by 1 base, with 11 bases left in between. Germline values: CDR1 SGHDT, CDR2 YYEEEE. This CDR3 is built from 14 residues. This clonotype was obtained from a human donor who donated a stem cell graft to a child with Fanconi anemia. The genes are TRBV5-6 and TRBJ2-5, with a tentative D call TRBD1 (6 bases). Sequences were derived from PBMCs, sampled from the stem cell graft. The CDR3 DNA reads TGTGCCAGCAGCAGACAGGCAGCCCAAGAGACCCAGTACTTC. Residues: CASSRQAAQETQYF. The whole variable domain, remainder taken from reference TRBV5-6 and TRBJ2-5, is DAGVTQSPTHLIKTRGQQVTLRCSPKSGHDTVSWYQQALGQGPQFIFQYYEEEERQRGNFPDRFSGHQFPNYSSELNVNALLLGDSALYLCASSRQAAQETQYFGPGTRLLVL.